The T cell receptor beta chain described here comes from a study of blood T cell repertoires in COVID-19. Study context: The study drew acute and convalescent COVID-19 samples from the United States, Italy and Spain. Sources were T cells, B-cell-depleted T cells, or PBMCs; the material itself was cDNA or gDNA.

Germline CDR1 and CDR2: SEHNR and FQNEAQ (reference sequence). The CDR3 runs 13 residues. The germline V and J ends were trimmed by 0 bases and 4 bases, with 7 bases remaining between them. As originally analysed: Amplification of reference gene primers provided the estimated nucleated cell counts. The repertoire was sequenced with immunoSEQ multiplex PCR; TCRdb's copy has only in-frame clones and lacks some. V, J and clone size are those of that table, while D and trimming were read from the DNA. This table holds about 180,000 clones, around 80% found once. The sequence was collected from a man aged 65-85 years with active or convalescent COVID-19. The rearrangement uses TRBV7-9 and TRBJ2-7; D unresolved. The specimen was peripheral blood. The CDR3 protein is CASSLAGAYEQYF. CDR3 DNA sequence: TGTGCCAGCAGCTTAGCCGGTGCTTACGAGCAGTACTTC.